This TCR beta chain is from a study of control samples from healthy donors and cancer patients. The CDR3 runs 13 residues. This clone was observed once. Profiling relied on immunoSEQ multiplex PCR, and the TCRdb table lists in-frame clones only, not all of them. This sample has roughly 59,000 clones, with around 90% found just once. Sequenced sample: PBMCs. This rearrangement joins TRBV21-1 to TRBJ2-7; TRBD1, the table's D call, was not compared with the DNA. TRBV21-1 constitutes a pseudogene. This receptor was taken from a man in his forties with colorectal cancer. CDR3 amino acids: CASSRDSFYEQYF. In DNA form, the CDR3 reads TGTGCCAGCAGCCGGGACAGCTTCTACGAGCAGTACTTC.